This T cell receptor beta chain was sequenced during a study of identical twins. Regarding the study as a whole: Models, which agreed with sharing between unrelated individuals, nonetheless underestimated the out-of-frame TCR alpha sharing seen in monozygotic twins. With abundant cord blood beta clonotypes, insertions were fewer; memory repertoires showed no such pattern. Out-of-frame beta sequences exhibited a weaker degree of excess twin sharing.

This clonotype has just a few counts. Its antigen is unknown. TCRdb processed the 5' RACE reads anew with MiXCR; each CDR3 protein has one entry. Of some 570,000 distinct CDR3 sequences in the sample, around 20% are singletons; the top ten hold about 0.5%. These data were likewise used in another study, on yellow fever vaccine responses in identical twins. That study reports: Reportedly, the T cell response mounted by twins to vaccine seemed partly convergent, partly personalized.

The TCR sequence derives from a woman under 30 in good health. The sequenced sample was CD4+ T cells sorted from blood.

In DNA form, the CDR3 reads TGTGCCAGCAGCTTCGGGGAAACCTCCTACGAGCAGTACTTC. Its translation is CASSFGETSYEQYF. The genes are TRBV11-1 and TRBJ2-7, with D perhaps matching TRBD2 (5 bases). The CDR3 consists of 14 residues. Germline CDR1 is SGHAT and CDR2 is FQDESV (reference sequence). The V end lost 3 bases, the J end lost 0 bases, and 9 bases lay between the germline ends.